A single sample gave rise to the 27 T cell receptor beta chains below, sequenced in a study of CD8+CD57+ T cells in acquired aplastic anemia. The template used for profiling TCR beta VDJ and CDR3 was genomic DNA. Using its own MiXCR run on the reads, TCRdb lists one record per CDR3 protein. Seen here are approximately 190,000 distinct CDR3 sequences, less than 60% observed once, and the top ten hold over 7.5%. Flow cytometry had shown expanded CD8+CD57+ cells in the patients chosen for sequencing. Sequenced material: sorted CD4+, CD8+, or CD8+CD57+ T cells (not recorded which) from PBMCs. These receptors came from a human donor with aplastic anemia.

The table lists this clonotype with many counts. V gene TRBV9 combines with J gene TRBJ2-7; D is possibly TRBD2 (5 bases). The CDR3 is 14 amino acids. V lost 2 bases, J lost 2 bases, and 11 bases lay in between. CDR1 is SGDLS and CDR2 is YYNGEE in the germline V gene. The CDR3 is CASSVREVTYEQYF. In DNA, the CDR3 is TGTGCCAGCAGCGTTCGGGAAGTCACCTACGAGCAGTACTTC.

V gene TRBV2 combines with J gene TRBJ1-3, with D hard to call. Germline assignment: CDR1 SNHLY and CDR2 FYNNEI. V was pared by 6 bases and J by 0 bases, with 6 bases between. The CDR3 length is 13 residues. The chain's CDR3 is CASRQDSGNTIYF. In DNA, the CDR3 is TGTGCCAGCAGACAAGACTCTGGAAACACCATATATTTT.

This chain uses TRBV28 with TRBJ1-2; D is uncertain. This CDR3 is 12 amino acids long. V lost 7 bases and J lost 7, with 13 bases in between. Germline V gene lookup returns CDR1 MDHEN and CDR2 SYDVKM. CDR3 protein: CASKGIGGGYTF. CDR3 DNA sequence: TGTGCCAGCAAAGGGATTGGCGGTGGCTACACCTTC.

The chain employs TRBV6-1 and TRBJ2-7; TRBD2 agrees at 11 bases. Germline V CDR1 and CDR2: MNHNS, SASEGT. V lost 4 bases to trimming and J lost 6 bases; unmatched junction nucleotides: 11. This CDR3 has 16 amino acids. In DNA, the CDR3 is TGTGCCAGCAGTGCGCCTCAACTAGCGGGAGCTCGCGAGCAGTACTTC. It translates to CASSAPQLAGAREQYF.

For this clonotype: This may stem from a read error, because a much larger clone lies one nucleotide away. V usage is TRBV2 and J usage is TRBJ2-6; D possibly corresponds to TRBD1 (5 bases). The CDR3 extends over 15 amino acids. V was clipped by 5 bases and J by 4 bases, with 12 bases between them. Germline V gives CDR1 SNHLY, CDR2 FYNNEI. The CDR3 DNA reads as TGTGCCAGCAGTTTACTTGGGGCCGGGGCCAACGTCCTGACTTTC. This codes for CASSLLGAGANVLTF.

The gene calls are TRBV18 and TRBJ2-2, with D maybe TRBD2 (5 bases). The CDR3 loop spans 17 amino acids. V gave up 3 bases and J gave up 5 bases, with 19 bases separating them. Germline V CDR1 and CDR2: KGHSH, LQKENI. DNA for the CDR3: TGTGCCAGCTCACCCGGGCGTAACCGGAGCGGTACCGGGGAGCTGTTTTTT. It yields the protein CASSPGRNRSGTGELFF.

Details on this clonotype: At one of its ends the junction is not consistent with the germline gene, which may arise from a read error. V gene TRBV10-3 combines with J gene TRBJ1-2, with D perhaps matching TRBD1 (5 bases). Germline CDR1 and CDR2: ENHRY and SYGVKD. This CDR3 contains 15 residues. CDR3 sequence: CAVSESGRGPHGYTF. CDR3 DNA sequence: TGTGCCGTCAGTGAGTCCGGGAGGGGACCCCATGGCTACACCTTC.

This clonotype has only a few counts. The chain carries TRBV24-1 and TRBJ2-2, with D uncertain. V gave up 7 bases and J gave up 5 bases, with 16 bases separating them. The germline V gene has CDR1 KGHDR and CDR2 SFDVKD. The CDR3 has 15 amino acids. The CDR3: CATSHTAGSTGELFF. DNA for the CDR3: TGTGCCACCAGCCATACAGCCGGGTCGACCGGGGAGCTGTTTTTT.

This clonotype was seen at least ten times. The V and J genes are TRBV11-3 and TRBJ2-7, with D perhaps matching TRBD1 or TRBD2 (5 bases each). The ends were cut back, 2 bases at V and 5 bases at J, with 16 bases in the middle. This CDR3 has 15 residues. CDR1 is SGHNT and CDR2 is YENEEA in the germline V gene. CDR3 residues: CASSLIGGEAHEQYF. CDR3 in DNA: TGTGCCAGCAGCTTAATTGGGGGAGAAGCCCACGAGCAGTACTTC. The complete variable domain, with remaining parts taken from reference TRBV11-3 and TRBJ2-7, reads EAGVVQSPRYKIIEKKQPVAFWCNPISGHNTLYWYLQNLGQGPELLIRYENEEAVDDSQLPKDRFSAERLKGVDSTLKIQPAELGDSAVYLCASSLIGGEAHEQYFGPGTRLTVT.

CDR3 amino acids: CSVEVGGGLTDTQYF. CDR3 nucleotides: TGCAGCGTTGAGGTTGGCGGGGGGCTTACAGATACGCAGTATTTT. This chain links TRBV29-1 with TRBJ2-3, with TRBD2 identical over 8 bases. V shed 3 bases and J 3 bases; nucleotides not matched to a gene: 8. The CDR3 covers 15 residues. Germline V lookup: CDR1 SQVTM, CDR2 ANQGSEA.

The genes are TRBV10-3 and TRBJ2-2; D unclear. The CDR3 sequence is 11 residues long. Deletions cut 4 bases from V and 4 bases from J, with 1 base between. Germline V lookup: CDR1 ENHRY, CDR2 SYGVKD. The chain's CDR3 is CAISGTGELFF. The CDR3 bases are TGTGCCATCAGTGGCACCGGGGAGCTGTTTTTT.

J is TRBJ2-7 and V is TRBV2; 8 positions match TRBD2. After removal of 5 bases from V and 7 bases from J, the junction contained 4 bases not matched to a gene. CDR1 and CDR2 from the germline V gene are SNHLY and FYNNEI. This CDR3 region has 12 residues. As DNA, the CDR3 is TGTGCCAGCAGTAGCGGGAGAGGTGAGCAGTACTTC. This codes for CASSSGRGEQYF.

This clonotype was counted ten times or more. The V gene is TRBV7-9, the J gene TRBJ2-7, with D tentatively TRBD2 (5 bases). Germline CDR1 SEHNR, CDR2 FQNEAQ (reference sequence). This CDR3 has 15 residues. The V end lost 1 base, the J end lost 1 base, and 11 bases lay between the germline ends. The CDR3 DNA reads TGTGCCAGCAGCTTAGGCGATCAGCGGTCCTACGAGCAGTACTTC. Its translation: CASSLGDQRSYEQYF.

This chain connects TRBV19 to TRBJ1-1; 11 bases map to TRBD1. Looked up from germline, CDR1 is LNHDA and CDR2 is SQIVND (reference sequence). The CDR3 is made up of 15 amino acids. V gave up 1 base and J gave up 4 bases; unmatched junction bases: 2. CDR3 nucleotides: TGTGCCAGTAGTATAGGAGGGACAGGGGGCACTGAAGCTTTCTTT. This sequence encodes CASSIGGTGGTEAFF.

This clonotype was recorded a few times. V gene TRBV29-1 combines with J gene TRBJ1-5, with D possibly matching TRBD1 (6 bases). The V end was cut by 4 bases, the J end by 5 bases, with 21 bases between. The germline gives CDR1 SQVTM, CDR2 ANQGSEA. This CDR3 has 16 amino acids. CDR3 sequence (DNA): TGCAGCGTTGCGGGGGGCTTGCACGGTTTGGATCAGCCCCAGCATTTT. It is translated as CSVAGGLHGLDQPQHF.

This chain connects TRBV15 to TRBJ2-5; D gene ambiguous. Germline V gene sequence: CDR1 LNHNV, CDR2 YYDKDF (reference sequence). There are 13 residues in the CDR3. V lost 3 bases and J lost 1, with 6 bases in between. DNA of the CDR3: TGTGCCACCAGCAGGGCCCTCCAAGAGACCCAGTACTTC. It specifies CATSRALQETQYF.

Only one count was recorded for this clonotype. A single base separates this from a much larger clone, so it may be a read error. The rearrangement joins TRBV2 to TRBJ2-7; tentative D call: TRBD1 (7 bases). This CDR3 contains 14 residues. CDR1 and CDR2 (germline): SNHLY, FYNNEI. V shed 8 bases and J shed 3 bases, with 17 bases lying between them. The CDR3, as DNA: TGTGCCAGCGGAGGGTGGGACAGAGACTACGAGCAGTACTTC. Its protein product is CASGGWDRDYEQYF.

As for this clonotype: The conserved closing phenylalanine or tryptophan is absent in this CDR3, likely reflecting a read error. The chain recombines TRBV20-1 with TRBJ1-2; D call uncertain. Trimming cost V 0 bases and J 5 bases, with 7 bases left between them. This CDR3 region has 12 residues. Germline-derived CDR1 and CDR2 are DFQATT and SNEGSKA (reference sequence). CDR3 sequence reads: CSARDPRYGYTL. The CDR3 bases are TGCAGTGCTAGAGATCCTAGATATGGCTACACCCTC.

V gene TRBV27 combines with J gene TRBJ1-2; a possible D gene is TRBD1 (6 bases). The V gene's germline CDR1 is MNHEY and CDR2 SMNVEV (reference sequence). V gave up 1 base and J gave up 1 base, with 16 bases separating them. The CDR3 is 17 amino acids. The CDR3 nucleotides are TGTGCCAGCAGTTTATTTCCTCGGGACAACGTTAACTATGGCTACACCTTC. It codes for CASSLFPRDNVNYGYTF.

The sample holds a few counts of this clonotype. This chain links TRBV24-1 with TRBJ2-2, with no clear D. The CDR3 spans 13 residues. Germline V gene lookup returns CDR1 KGHDR and CDR2 SFDVKD. The germline V and J ends were trimmed by 2 bases and 8 bases, with 8 bases remaining between them. In DNA form, the CDR3 reads TGTGCCACCAGTGATTCTTTGTGGGGGGAGCTGTTTTTT. As protein: CATSDSLWGELFF.

Of note for this clonotype: Relative to the germline gene, one junction end is altered; a read error may explain this. The V call is TRBV7-3, the J call TRBJ1-1; D ambiguous. The CDR3 is 12 amino acids. CDR1 is SGHTA, CDR2 FQGTGA, per germline. CDR3 sequence: CASSLAYTQAFF. Written as DNA, the CDR3 is TGTGCCAGCAGCTTAGCATACACTCAAGCTTTCTTT.

The rearrangement joins TRBV9 to TRBJ1-2; D is perhaps TRBD1 (5 bases). CDR3 length: 13 residues. Trimming took 6 bases from V and 7 from J, leaving 16 bases between them. Germline V gene lookup returns CDR1 SGDLS and CDR2 YYNGEE. The CDR3 DNA follows: TGTGCCAGCACCCCATCTGGGGCCGGTGGCTACACCTTC. It is translated as CASTPSGAGGYTF.

The rearrangement uses TRBV18 and TRBJ2-5; 8 bases line up with TRBD1. V gave up 2 bases and J gave up 4 bases; unmatched junction bases: 3. Germline V lookup: CDR1 KGHSH, CDR2 LQKENI. The CDR3 runs 14 residues. CDR3 in amino acids: CASSPGQGRETQYF. CDR3 nucleotide sequence: TGTGCCAGCTCACCAGGACAGGGAAGAGAGACCCAGTACTTC.

The chain is built from TRBV7-9 and TRBJ2-7, with unresolved D. V dropped 0 bases and J dropped 6 bases, with 6 bases sitting between them. This CDR3 region has 12 residues. CDR1 and CDR2 (germline): SEHNR, FQNEAQ (reference sequence). The CDR3 sequence is CASSLAFGEQYF. In DNA, the CDR3 is TGTGCCAGCAGCTTAGCATTCGGCGAGCAGTACTTC.

The gene calls are TRBV10-3 and TRBJ1-2, with D perhaps matching TRBD1 (5 bases). V was clipped by 0 bases and J by 7 bases, with 15 bases between them. Per germline, CDR1 ENHRY and CDR2 SYGVKD. The CDR3 length is 15 residues. The CDR3 loop reads CAISESLGEGRGYTF. The CDR3 nucleotides are TGTGCCATCAGTGAGTCTTTGGGGGAGGGTCGTGGCTACACCTTC.

J is TRBJ1-6 and V is TRBV19; tentatively, D is TRBD1 (6 bases). With 6 bases removed from V and 8 bases from J, the gap between germline ends came to 8 bases. The germline gives CDR1 LNHDA, CDR2 SQIVND (reference sequence). The CDR3 has 12 amino acids. CDR3 protein: CASRHRDSPLHF. CDR3 sequence (DNA): TGTGCCAGTAGGCACAGGGATTCACCCCTCCACTTT.

Many counts were recorded for this clonotype. This rearrangement joins TRBV7-9 to TRBJ1-1; D gene uncertain. Germline loops: CDR1 SEHNR, CDR2 FQNEAQ (reference sequence). V shed 4 bases and J shed 7 bases, with 10 bases lying between them. This CDR3 spans 12 amino acids. The CDR3 is CASSSWSDEAFF. The CDR3 DNA sequence: TGTGCCAGCAGCTCCTGGTCCGATGAAGCTTTCTTT. The complete variable domain, with remaining parts taken from reference TRBV7-9 and TRBJ1-1, reads DTGVSQNPRHKITKRGQNVTFRCDPISEHNRLYWYRQTLGQGPEFLTYFQNEAQLEKSRLLSDRFSAERPKGSFSTLEIQRTEQGDSAMYLCASSSWSDEAFFGQGTRLTVV.